This T cell receptor (beta chain) was captured by sequencing in a study of T cell responses to AZD1222 COVID-19 vaccine. Germline V gene lookup returns CDR1 SGDLS and CDR2 YYNGEE. V was cut by 4 bases and J by 4 bases, with 17 bases left in between. The CDR3 loop spans 15 amino acids. Profiled with immunoSEQ multiplex PCR; TCRdb holds only in-frame clones, not every one. The repertoire holds about 120,000 clones, approximately 80% seen once, with about 27% in the top ten. Study-level results: Spike-specific TCRs gained breadth and depth after people received two AZD1222 doses. Nearly half of spike-specific TCRs reportedly target variant regions that are unmutated in the B.1.351 and B.1.1.7 variants.

Of note for this clone: The antigen is undetermined.

The chain couples TRBV9 to TRBJ2-5, with D maybe TRBD1 (6 bases). This clonotype was sampled from an adult who received the AZD1222 COVID-19 vaccine. The sample here was peripheral blood, taken 28 days after the second AZD1222 dose. The CDR3 DNA follows: TGTGCCAGCAGCACCTCCCCGGGACAAGGAGAGACCCAGTACTTC. Translated, it gives CASSTSPGQGETQYF.